A single sample is the source of the 3 T cell receptor beta chains below, sequenced in a study of T cell repertoires in cytomegalovirus infection. MiXCR, run by TCRdb on the reads, gives a single entry per CDR3 protein. The sample shows 70,000 or so distinct CDR3 sequences, about 29% of them seen only once. These receptors' targets are unknown. This material consisted of CD8+ T cells from cultured PBMCs, taken from culture after CMV antigen stimulation. The receptors were sampled from a human donor in good health (CMV status not recorded). Some clones in this sample may be carry-over from other donors' samples.

The chain recombines TRBV28 with TRBJ2-7; 8 nucleotides align to TRBD2. This CDR3 spans 15 amino acids. Germline V gene data show CDR1 as MDHEN and CDR2 as SYDVKM. J was trimmed by 7 bases and V by 3 bases; bases with no gene match: 11. CDR3 amino acids: CASSLVGGAWSEQYF. The CDR3 DNA reads as TGTGCCAGCAGTTTGGTCGGGGGGGCATGGAGTGAGCAGTACTTC. Filled out from reference TRBV28 and TRBJ2-7, the complete variable domain reads DVKVTQSSRYLVKRTGEKVFLECVQDMDHENMFWYRQDPGLGLRLIYFSYDVKMKEKGDIPEGYSVSREKKERFSLILESASTNQTSMYLCASSLVGGAWSEQYFGPGTRLTVT.

CDR3 in amino acids: CASSIDRGPTDSSNQPQHF. The CDR3 region has the DNA TGTGCCAGTAGTATCGACAGGGGCCCCACAGATTCTAGCAATCAGCCCCAGCATTTT. The chain joins TRBV19 to TRBJ1-5; TRBD1 agrees at 8 bases. The CDR3 extends over 19 amino acids. Germline V lookup: CDR1 LNHDA, CDR2 SQIVND (reference sequence). V gave up 3 bases and J gave up 0 bases; unmatched junction bases: 13.

The J gene is TRBJ2-1, the V gene TRBV2; 8 bases align to TRBD2. V lost 4 bases and J lost 7; bases outside the gene matches: 12. CDR3 length: 16 amino acids. The germline CDR1 and CDR2 sequences are SNHLY and FYNNEI. The CDR3 here is CASSAFGTGGINEQFF. DNA for the CDR3: TGTGCCAGCAGTGCGTTCGGAACGGGGGGGATAAATGAGCAGTTCTTC.